These 5 T cell receptor beta chains were all obtained from the same sample, sequenced in a study of patients and donors after allogeneic stem cell transplantation. One entry per CDR3 protein results from TCRdb running MiXCR on the RT-PCR reads. The data contain about 960,000 distinct CDR3 sequences, 18% of them seen just once; the ten biggest clones take up 5% to 6.5%. The sample taken for sequencing was blood, either unsorted or a sorted T cell fraction (not recorded which). Receptors were obtained from a human donor who was either an allogeneic HSCT recipient or a stem cell or donor lymphocyte infusion donor (not recorded which). It is not recorded whose cells these are; they may come from a transplant donor.

This clonotype turned up a few times. The rearrangement uses TRBV18 and TRBJ2-5; D is uncertain. Germline V gives CDR1 KGHSH, CDR2 LQKENI. CDR3 size: 13 residues. Trimming removed 3 bases from V and 0 bases from J, with 5 bases in between. The CDR3 sequence: CASSPANQETQYF. The CDR3 nucleotides are TGTGCCAGCTCACCCGCCAACCAAGAGACCCAGTACTTC.

This clonotype was counted only a few times. The V and J genes are TRBV5-6 and TRBJ1-1; 7 bases align to TRBD1. Germline loops: CDR1 SGHDT, CDR2 YYEEEE. The CDR3 extends over 16 amino acids. The trim removed 1 base at V and 3 bases at J, leaving 9 bases unmatched. The CDR3, as DNA: TGTGCCAGCAGCTTGACAGGGGAAATGAGCTACACTGAAGCTTTCTTT. This sequence encodes CASSLTGEMSYTEAFF.

The rearrangement uses TRBV6-1 and TRBJ2-3; possible D gene TRBD1, 6 bases. Germline values: CDR1 MNHNS, CDR2 SASEGT. The CDR3 is made up of 16 amino acids. V lost 6 bases, J lost 0 bases, and 16 bases lay in between. CDR3: CASRFGQPDSTDTQYF. The CDR3 DNA is TGTGCCAGCAGGTTCGGACAGCCCGATAGCACAGATACGCAGTATTTT.

This clonotype has only a few counts. This chain joins TRBV29-1 and TRBJ1-2, with TRBD1 identical over 10 bases. The V segment lost 5 bases and the J segment 8 bases; nucleotides outside the gene matches: 8. The length of the CDR3 is 13 residues. CDR1 and CDR2 (germline): SQVTM, ANQGSEA. The CDR3 DNA reads TGCAGCGTTCTTGGACAGGGGGTAGGGGGCTACACCTTC. It yields the protein CSVLGQGVGGYTF.

This clonotype was picked up many times. A much larger clone sits a single nucleotide away, making a read error possible. CDR3 sequence (DNA): TGTGCCAGCAGTTTCGCGAACACTGAAGCTTTCTTT. Translating gives CASSFANTEAFF. The rearrangement uses TRBV12-3 or TRBV12-4 and TRBJ1-1, with D uncertain. CDR3 size: 12 residues. Trimming cost V 3 bases and J 1 base, with 3 bases left between them.